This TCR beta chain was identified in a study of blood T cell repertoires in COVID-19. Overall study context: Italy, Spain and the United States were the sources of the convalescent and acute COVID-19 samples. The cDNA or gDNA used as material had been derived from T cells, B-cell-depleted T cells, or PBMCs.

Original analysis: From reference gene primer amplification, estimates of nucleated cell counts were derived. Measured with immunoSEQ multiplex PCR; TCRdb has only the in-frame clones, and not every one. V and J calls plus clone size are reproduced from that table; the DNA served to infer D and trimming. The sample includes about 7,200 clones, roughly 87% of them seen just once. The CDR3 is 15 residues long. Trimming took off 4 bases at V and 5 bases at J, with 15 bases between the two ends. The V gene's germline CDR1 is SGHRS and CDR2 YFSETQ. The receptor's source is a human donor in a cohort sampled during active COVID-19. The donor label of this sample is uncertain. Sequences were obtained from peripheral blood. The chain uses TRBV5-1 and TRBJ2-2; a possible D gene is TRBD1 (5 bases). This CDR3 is CASSPMPDSTGELFF. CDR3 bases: TGCGCCAGCAGCCCGATGCCTGACAGTACCGGGGAGCTGTTTTTT.